This TCR beta chain was retrieved from a study of T cells in Graves' hyperthyroidism and ophthalmopathy. Using RNA transcripts as the source, TCR beta CDR3 regions were amplified. HTBI primers were used for first-round RT-PCR of the TCR CDR3. Using its own MiXCR run on the multiplex PCR reads, TCRdb lists one record per CDR3 protein. The table lists 250,000 to 300,000 distinct CDR3 sequences, about an eighth of them singletons. This clonotype was picked up many times. Its matching antigen is unknown. Regarding the study as a whole: The model forecast ophthalmopathy, anticipating it by a median approximately 6 months before onset.

The germline V and J ends were trimmed by 10 bases and 10 bases, with 20 bases remaining between them. CDR1 MNHNS and CDR2 SASEGT come from the germline V gene. This CDR3 comprises 13 residues. Material: blood. The clonotype was recovered from a woman aged 25 to 39 with Graves' hyperthyroidism that later progressed to Graves' ophthalmopathy. The gene calls are TRBV6-1 and TRBJ2-1; D is unclear. This chain's CDR3 is CATSRVRQEEQFF. In nucleotides, the CDR3 is TGTGCCACGTCTAGGGTCCGGCAAGAGGAGCAGTTCTTC.